The rows below give T cell receptor beta chains drawn from one sample of a study of early T cells in non-severe SARS-CoV-2 infection. TCRdb called the 5' RACE reads again in MiXCR, with one record for every CDR3 protein. Among tens of thousands of distinct CDR3 sequences listed, 14% to 15% were seen once. Specimen: whole blood. The receptor source for this set is an adult who was a healthcare worker with PCR-confirmed SARS-CoV-2 infection or an uninfected control (not recorded which). Each CDR3 is given with its conserved first and last residue. Fields, in order: clone size, V gene, D gene, J gene, CDR3 DNA, CDR3 protein. D genes are given only for firm matches. Part of the rows lack a size; the others show once, few, many or a class for expanded clones.

-	TRBV7-2	-	TRBJ2-3	TGTGCCAGCAGAGTCAAGGGAGCAGATACGCAGTATTTT	CASRVKGADTQYF
few	TRBV30	-	TRBJ1-2	TGTGCCTGGAGTGTGGGTTCTATGGCGGGCTATGGCTACACCTTC	CAWSVGSMAGYGYTF
-	TRBV7-3	TRBD2	TRBJ2-1	TGTGCCAGCAGCTTAAATAGCGGGGGGATAAATGAGCAGTTCTTC	CASSLNSGGINEQFF
-	TRBV7-3	TRBD2	TRBJ2-1	TGTGCCAGCAGCCGTACGGGACTAGCGTTTTGGAATGAGCAGTTCTTC	CASSRTGLAFWNEQFF
-	TRBV18	-	TRBJ1-2	TGTGCCAGCTCACCTGGCAGGGCTTGGGGCTACACCTTC	CASSPGRAWGYTF
few	TRBV7-6	TRBD2	TRBJ2-3	TGTGCCAGCAGCTTAGCGGGGACTAGCGGGGGCCCCACAGATACGCAGTATTTT	CASSLAGTSGGPTDTQYF
-	TRBV11-2	TRBD1	TRBJ2-2	TGTGCCAGCAGAAAACCAGGGGGCGAAGGCACCGGGGAGCTGTTTTTT	CASRKPGGEGTGELFF
-	TRBV10-3	TRBD1	TRBJ1-5	TGTGCCATCAGTACCGGGACAGGGGGCAATCAGCCCCAGCATTTT	CAISTGTGGNQPQHF
few	TRBV6-5	TRBD2	TRBJ2-1	TGTGCCAGCAGGCTAACTAGCGGGAGCTACAATGAGCAGTTCTTC	CASRLTSGSYNEQFF
-	TRBV3-1	TRBD1	TRBJ2-1	TGTGCCAGCAGCCACGGGACAGGGTTTAACTATGAGCAGTTCTTC	CASSHGTGFNYEQFF
-	TRBV6-6	-	TRBJ1-4	TGTGCCAGCAGTTACTGGGGGACATATCCGACTAATGAAAAACTGTTTTTT	CASSYWGTYPTNEKLFF
-	TRBV7-3	TRBD2	TRBJ2-5	TGTGCCAGCAGCTTAATCGGGGGGACTAGCGGCGGAGGCCCCCAAGAGACCCAGTACTTC	CASSLIGGTSGGGPQETQYF
few	TRBV20-1	-	TRBJ2-2	TGCAGTGCCGGATACAGGTCCGGGGAGCTGTTTTTT	CSAGYRSGELFF
-	TRBV12-3/TRBV12-4	-	TRBJ2-2	TGTGCCAGCAGTTACCAGTTGGGGGCCACCGGGGAGCTGTTTTTT	CASSYQLGATGELFF
-	TRBV29-1	-	TRBJ1-2	TGCAGCGTTGAAAGCAGGGAATATGGCTACACCTTC	CSVESREYGYTF
many	TRBV6-1	-	TRBJ2-1	TGTGCCAGCGCCCGCCCGGACCCAAGACATGAGCAGTTCTTC	CASARPDPRHEQFF
-	TRBV7-2	-	TRBJ1-1	TGTGCCAGCAGCCGCCAGAAGGGGAACACTGAAGCTTTCTTT	CASSRQKGNTEAFF
many	TRBV20-1	-	TRBJ2-3	TGCAGTGCTCTCCCCGCAGGGAACACAGATACGCAGTATTTT	CSALPAGNTDTQYF
-	TRBV6-5	-	TRBJ2-1	TGTGCCAGCAGTTTTACGGGGGGCTATTTGAATGAGCAGTTCTTC	CASSFTGGYLNEQFF
-	TRBV14	TRBD1	TRBJ1-2	TGTGCCAGCAGCCAAGCAGGGGGCCTTGGCTACACCTTC	CASSQAGGLGYTF
few	TRBV5-1	-	TRBJ2-3	TGCGCCAGCAGCTTGGGGACGAGCGACACAGATACGCAGTATTTT	CASSLGTSDTDTQYF
few	TRBV12-3/TRBV12-4	TRBD2	TRBJ2-4	TGTGCCAGCAGTCAGGGACTAGCGGGGGTCCGTGACATTCAGTACTTC	CASSQGLAGVRDIQYF
-	TRBV20-1	TRBD1	TRBJ2-5	TGCAGTGCTCACCATGGACAGGGTGGAGAGACCCAGTACTTC	CSAHHGQGGETQYF
few	TRBV5-4	-	TRBJ2-3	TGTGCCAGCAGCTTGGCCACCACAGATACGCAGTATTTT	CASSLATTDTQYF
few	TRBV29-1	-	TRBJ2-3	TGCAGCGTTGTGCCAGGGCAAGGAGATACGCAGTATTTT	CSVVPGQGDTQYF
few	TRBV7-8	-	TRBJ2-2	TGTGCCAGCAGCCGGAGTTATATCGGGGAGCTGTTTTTT	CASSRSYIGELFF
many	TRBV12-3/TRBV12-4	-	TRBJ2-1	TGTGCCAGCAGTCTGGACCTCCGGGGAAAGTTCTTC	CASSLDLRGKFF
-	TRBV6-5	-	TRBJ2-3	TGTGCCAGCAGTTACCGGGCACCTGGGGCAACAGATACGCAGTATTTT	CASSYRAPGATDTQYF
few	TRBV24-1	-	TRBJ1-2	TGTGCCACCAGTGATCCGGGGACGCCTGGCTACACCTTC	CATSDPGTPGYTF
-	TRBV30	-	TRBJ2-2	TGTGCCTGGAGCGGACCACTTCGGGAGCTGTTTTTT	CAWSGPLRELFF
-	TRBV20-1	-	TRBJ1-3	TGCAGTGCTAGTCTCGGGGGGCCCCCCTCTGGAAACACCATATATTTT	CSASLGGPPSGNTIYF
few	TRBV7-9	-	TRBJ1-1	TGTGCCAGCAGCGAAGGAACTGAAGCTTTCTTT	CASSEGTEAFF
few	TRBV6-2/TRBV6-3	-	TRBJ2-1	TGTGCCAGCAGACTCAATACAGGATACAATGAGCAGTTCTTC	CASRLNTGYNEQFF
-	TRBV12-3/TRBV12-4	-	TRBJ1-5	TGTGCCAGCAGTTTACAGGGGAACAATCAGCCCCAGCATTTT	CASSLQGNNQPQHF
many	TRBV25-1	TRBD2	TRBJ2-5	TGTGCCAGCAGTGGGGGACTAGCGATACAAGAGACCCAGTACTTC	CASSGGLAIQETQYF
-	TRBV7-6	TRBD1	TRBJ1-2	TGTGCCAGCAGCTTACTGCCGGGACAGGACTTAACGAACTATGGCTACACCTTC	CASSLLPGQDLTNYGYTF
many	TRBV12-5	TRBD1	TRBJ2-1	TGTGCTAGTGGTTTAGGACAGGGGGCGTCAAATGAGCAGTTCTTC	CASGLGQGASNEQFF
-	TRBV9	-	TRBJ2-2	TGTGCCAGCAGCGTAGTCCCGACAGCTTACACCGGGGTGCTGTTTTTT	CASSVVPTAYTGVLFF
few	TRBV5-1	-	TRBJ1-1	TGCGCCAGCAGCTCATCGTCGGCCCACCCTAACACTGAAGCTTTCTTT	CASSSSSAHPNTEAFF
-	TRBV20-1	-	TRBJ2-3	TGCAGTGCTCGAAGGGAGAGAGGGGGCACAGATACGCAGTATTTT	CSARRERGGTDTQYF
once	TRBV29-1	-	TRBJ1-1	TGCAGCGTTCGAGGGCTGAACACTGAAGCTTTCTTT	CSVRGLNTEAFF
few	TRBV27	-	TRBJ1-4	TGTGCCAGCAGTTTATCTGGACACACTCACGAACTGTTTTTT	CASSLSGHTHELFF
few	TRBV7-2	-	TRBJ1-1	TGTGCCAGCAGCCGTATCTCCTACGGGGGACATGGCACTGAAGCTTTCTTT	CASSRISYGGHGTEAFF
many	TRBV3-1	TRBD1	TRBJ1-6	TGTGCCAGCAGAGAGACAGGGAAGGATTCACCCCTCCACTTT	CASRETGKDSPLHF
few	TRBV28	-	TRBJ2-1	TGTGCCAGCACCACTGGGGCGGTAACTGTCGATGAGCAGTTCTTC	CASTTGAVTVDEQFF
few	TRBV11-2	-	TRBJ2-5	TGTGCCAGCAGCTTAGTACGCAGTTCGTACCAAGAGACCCAGTACTTC	CASSLVRSSYQETQYF